One and the same sample provided the 17 T cell receptor beta chains below, sequenced in a study of shared clonotypes between healthy human individuals. This table comes from immunoSEQ multiplex PCR, and its TCRdb copy is limited to in-frame clones, with some not included. Of hundreds of thousands of clones listed, about 97% were seen once; the top ten hold about 0.06%. The specimen was naive CD4+ T cells sorted from blood. The subset: CD45RA+ positively selected. Receptor source: a woman younger than 45 in good health.

The chain joins TRBV28 to TRBJ1-2; 10 bases agree with TRBD1. V lost 6 bases and J lost 3; bases outside the gene matches: 7. The CDR3 contains 15 residues. CDR1 is MDHEN, CDR2 SYDVKM, per germline. The DNA of the CDR3 is TGTGCCAGCAGCCATCCCGGGACAGGGGACTATGGCTACACCTTC. It is translated as CASSHPGTGDYGYTF.

The chain joins TRBV28 to TRBJ1-3; D gene unclear. V dropped 5 bases and J dropped 0 bases, with 8 bases sitting between them. CDR1 and CDR2 (germline): MDHEN, SYDVKM. The CDR3 length is 14 residues. The CDR3 region has the DNA TGTGCCAGCAGTGACACGAGCTCTGGAAACACCATATATTTT. Protein: CASSDTSSGNTIYF.

This clone was observed a single time. V usage is TRBV11-2 and J usage is TRBJ2-7; D perhaps matches TRBD1 (6 bases). The CDR3 runs 14 residues. The germline V gene has CDR1 SGHAT and CDR2 FQNNGV. V was shortened by 5 bases and J by 7 bases, with 18 bases between the two germline ends. In DNA form, the CDR3 reads TGTGCCAGCAGCCCATGGACAGCGACGAGGGAGCAGTACTTC. It yields the protein CASSPWTATREQYF.

V and J are TRBV7-3 and TRBJ2-5; D may be TRBD1 (6 bases). The DNA end is more similar to TRBJ2-7, so the J call may be wrong. Germline values: CDR1 SGHTA, CDR2 FQGTGA. The length of the CDR3 is 15 residues. CDR3 in DNA: TGTGCCAGCAGCTGGGGGCAGGCCCCTACCTACGAGCAGTACTTC. Translated, it gives CASSWGQAPTYEQYF.

The chain couples TRBV28 to TRBJ1-1; TRBD1 might be the D (6 bases). The CDR3 length is 15 residues. V was cut by 3 bases and J by 2 bases, with 13 bases left in between. Germline V gives CDR1 MDHEN, CDR2 SYDVKM. The CDR3 sequence: CASSFYREYNTEAFF. The CDR3 nucleotides are TGTGCCAGCAGTTTTTACAGGGAATATAACACTGAAGCTTTCTTT. Using reference TRBV28 and TRBJ1-1 for the parts outside the CDR3, the full variable domain is DVKVTQSSRYLVKRTGEKVFLECVQDMDHENMFWYRQDPGLGLRLIYFSYDVKMKEKGDIPEGYSVSREKKERFSLILESASTNQTSMYLCASSFYREYNTEAFFGQGTRLTVV.

Only one count was recorded for this clone. The chain employs TRBV7-3 and TRBJ2-1; TRBD1 matches at 7 bases. CDR3 length equals 14 residues. CDR1 is SGHTA and CDR2 is FQGTGA in the germline V gene. The junction had 9 bases not matched to a gene; V was cut back by 4 bases and J by 9 bases. CDR3 nucleotides: TGTGCCAGCAGCTACGACAGGGATGACGCTGAGCAGTTCTTC. It encodes CASSYDRDDAEQFF.

The V gene is TRBV18, the J gene TRBJ2-7, with D possibly matching TRBD2 (6 bases). Germline V gene data show CDR1 as KGHSH and CDR2 as LQKENI. The CDR3 contains 13 residues. Trimming removed 3 bases at V and 9 bases at J, with 15 bases between. The CDR3 nucleotides are TGTGCCAGCTCACCCCGCGCAGGGACTTCGCAGTACTTC. It specifies CASSPRAGTSQYF.

This chain uses TRBV28 with TRBJ1-2; 9 bases align to TRBD1. Germline V gene sequence: CDR1 MDHEN, CDR2 SYDVKM. Germline trimming cut 6 bases from V and 4 bases from J; bases unmatched to any gene: 3. The CDR3 is made up of 13 amino acids. DNA of the CDR3: TGTGCCAGCAGCGGGACAGGGACCTATGGCTACACCTTC. Translating gives CASSGTGTYGYTF.

The chain joins TRBV7-9 to TRBJ1-4; D might be TRBD1 (6 bases). The germline V gene has CDR1 SEHNR and CDR2 FQNEAQ (reference sequence). CDR3 length: 16 amino acids. V dropped 6 bases and J dropped 0 bases, with 14 bases sitting between them. CDR3 nucleotide sequence: TGTGCCAGCAGTTACAGGGTCGCGGCAACTAATGAAAAACTGTTTTTT. Translating it yields CASSYRVAATNEKLFF. The entire variable domain, with the rest obtained from reference TRBV7-9 and TRBJ1-4, is as follows: DTGVSQNPRHKITKRGQNVTFRCDPISEHNRLYWYRQTLGQGPEFLTYFQNEAQLEKSRLLSDRFSAERPKGSFSTLEIQRTEQGDSAMYLCASSYRVAATNEKLFFGSGTQLSVL.

This chain connects TRBV7-2 to TRBJ2-3; D remains unclear. The CDR3 has 11 residues. Germline V CDR1 and CDR2: SGHTA, FQGNSA. V lost 10 bases and J 6 bases, leaving 11 bases between the germline ends. The CDR3 reads CATPFPDTQYF. The DNA for the CDR3 is TGTGCCACCCCCTTCCCCGATACGCAGTATTTT.

This chain uses TRBV7-2 with TRBJ2-5; TRBD1 might be the D (6 bases). The CDR3 extends over 14 amino acids. Germline CDR1 SGHTA, CDR2 FQGNSA. Trimming left V 8 bases short and J 5 bases short, with 18 bases between. CDR3 residues: CASGPQGIRETQYF. The CDR3 nucleotides read TGTGCCAGCGGCCCACAGGGAATTAGGGAGACCCAGTACTTC.

The CDR3 sequence: CASSYPANTGELFF. As DNA, the CDR3 is TGTGCCAGCAGTTACCCTGCGAACACCGGGGAGCTGTTTTTT. This chain uses TRBV28 with TRBJ2-2; no clear D. The CDR3 consists of 14 residues. Germline CDR1 reads MDHEN; CDR2 reads SYDVKM. V lost 4 bases and J lost 0, with 6 bases in between.

The chain carries TRBV2 and TRBJ2-2; 8 nucleotides line up with TRBD2. This CDR3 has 16 amino acids. V was clipped by 6 bases and J by 1 base; unmatched bases: 7. Germline V CDR1 and CDR2: SNHLY, FYNNEI. The CDR3: CASSLSAGGNTGELFF. CDR3 nucleotides: TGTGCCAGCAGCCTGTCGGCGGGAGGGAACACCGGGGAGCTGTTTTTT.

As regards this clone: Other DNA sequences from this sample encode an identical CDR3 as well. This chain connects TRBV5-1 to TRBJ1-1; D unclear. V was shortened by 0 bases and J by 2 bases, with 5 bases between the two germline ends. Germline assignment: CDR1 SGHRS and CDR2 YFSETQ. This CDR3 is 13 amino acids long. This CDR3 reads CASSLGVNTEAFF. The CDR3 DNA reads TGCGCCAGCAGCTTGGGGGTTAACACTGAAGCTTTCTTT.

J is TRBJ2-7 and V is TRBV7-9; the match to TRBD1 covers 8 bases. Trimming removed 1 base from V and 12 bases from J; junction bases left unmatched: 5. This CDR3 comprises 12 residues. CDR1 SEHNR and CDR2 FQNEAQ come from the germline V gene (reference sequence). The CDR3 DNA reads TGTGCCAGCAGCTTAGGTCCAGGGGGCTTGTACTTC. Translation: CASSLGPGGLYF. The variable domain in full, with the rest retrieved from reference TRBV7-9 and TRBJ2-7, is DTGVSQNPRHKITKRGQNVTFRCDPISEHNRLYWYRQTLGQGPEFLTYFQNEAQLEKSRLLSDRFSAERPKGSFSTLEIQRTEQGDSAMYLCASSLGPGGLYFGPGTRLTVT.

This chain uses TRBV15 with TRBJ2-5; the D call may be TRBD1 or TRBD2 (6 bases each). The ends were cut back, 5 bases at V and 5 bases at J, with 12 bases in the middle. The CDR3 is 13 amino acids. Per germline, CDR1 LNHNV and CDR2 YYDKDF (reference sequence). The CDR3 loop reads CATSGGPGETQYF. CDR3 sequence (DNA): TGTGCCACCAGCGGGGGGCCGGGGGAGACCCAGTACTTC. Full variable domain (missing parts from reference TRBV15 and TRBJ2-5): DAMVIQNPRYQVTQFGKPVTLSCSQTLNHNVMYWYQQKSSQAPKLLFHYYDKDFNNEADTPDNFQSRRPNTSFCFLDIRSPGLGDTAMYLCATSGGPGETQYFGPGTRLLVL.

The CDR3 region has the DNA TGTGCCACCAGCAAGGGAACACAGGGGAGAGATCAGTACGAGCAGTACTTC. Translating gives CATSKGTQGRDQYEQYF. The J gene is TRBJ2-7, the V gene TRBV15; TRBD1 agrees at 7 bases. The CDR3 has 17 amino acids. CDR1 and CDR2 from the germline V gene are LNHNV and YYDKDF (reference sequence). The trim removed 4 bases at V and 4 bases at J, leaving 16 bases unmatched.